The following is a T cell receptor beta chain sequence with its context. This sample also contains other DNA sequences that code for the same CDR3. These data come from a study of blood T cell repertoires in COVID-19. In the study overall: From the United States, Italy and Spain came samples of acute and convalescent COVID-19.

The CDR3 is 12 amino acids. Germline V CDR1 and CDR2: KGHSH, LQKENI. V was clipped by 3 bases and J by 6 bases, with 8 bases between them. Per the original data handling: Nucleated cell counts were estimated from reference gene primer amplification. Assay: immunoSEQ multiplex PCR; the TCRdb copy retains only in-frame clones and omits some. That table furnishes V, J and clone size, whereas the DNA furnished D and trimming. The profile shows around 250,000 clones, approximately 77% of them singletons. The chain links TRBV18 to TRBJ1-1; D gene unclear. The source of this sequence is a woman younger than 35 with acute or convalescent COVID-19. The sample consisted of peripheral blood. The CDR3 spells CASSPGGPEAFF. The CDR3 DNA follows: TGTGCCAGCTCACCGGGAGGACCTGAAGCTTTCTTT.